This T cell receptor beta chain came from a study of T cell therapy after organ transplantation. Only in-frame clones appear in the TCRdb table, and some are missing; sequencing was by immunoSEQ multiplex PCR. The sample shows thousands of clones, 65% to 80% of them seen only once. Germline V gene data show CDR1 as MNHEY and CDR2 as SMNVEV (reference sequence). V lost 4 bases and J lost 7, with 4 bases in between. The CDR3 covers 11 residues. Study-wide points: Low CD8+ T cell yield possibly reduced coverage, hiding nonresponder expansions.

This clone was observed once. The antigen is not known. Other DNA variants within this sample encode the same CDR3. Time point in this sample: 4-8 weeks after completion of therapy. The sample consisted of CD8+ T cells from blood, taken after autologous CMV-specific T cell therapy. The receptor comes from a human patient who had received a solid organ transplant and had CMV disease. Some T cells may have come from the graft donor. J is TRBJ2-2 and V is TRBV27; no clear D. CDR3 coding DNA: TGTGCCAGCAGTTCAGGCGGGGAGCTGTTTTTT. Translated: CASSSGGELFF.